This TCR beta chain was identified during a study of T cell repertoires in cytomegalovirus infection. TCRdb fed the reads into MiXCR, producing one record per CDR3 protein. This table has about 330,000 distinct CDR3 sequences, 8% to 10% appearing once. Germline V CDR1 and CDR2: LGHNA, YSLEER. The CDR3 sequence is 15 residues long. The V gene end was trimmed by 1 base and the J gene end by 4 bases; junction bases not matched to a gene: 7. Study-wide results and caveats: There were HLA-C-restricted CMV-specific TCR beta clonotypes dominating the ex vivo response.

This clonotype showed up many times. Its antigen is as yet unknown. Sequencing input: PBMCs. The gene calls are TRBV4-3 and TRBJ2-7; 7 nucleotides align to TRBD2. The receptor was derived from a human donor in good health (CMV status not recorded). Some clones in this sample may be carry-over from other donors' samples. CDR3 in amino acids: CASSQAGGTGYEQYF. CDR3 bases: TGCGCCAGCAGCCAAGCGGGAGGTACGGGGTACGAGCAGTACTTC.